This T cell receptor beta chain was captured in a study of response to subunit inactivated influenza vaccine. Points from the study as a whole: Each seasonal influenza vaccination recruits few new T cells, the authors suggested.

TCRdb redid the calling of the RT-PCR reads with MiXCR, one entry per CDR3 protein. The data hold about 530,000 distinct CDR3 sequences, with 10% to 15% observed a single time. This clonotype was found a few times. Its antigen is as yet unknown. The ends lost 0 bases at V and 5 bases at J; junction bases unmatched: 9. The germline V gene encodes CDR1 SGDLS and CDR2 YYNGEE. The CDR3 consists of 16 residues. This TCR derives from a man aged 45 to 65 who received an inactivated influenza vaccine. This chain links TRBV9 with TRBJ2-7, with 9 bases fitting TRBD1. The starting material was PBMCs from blood, obtained 40 to 50 days after vaccination. For the CDR3, the DNA is TGTGCCAGCAGCGTAGATACAGGGACAGGGTTCCACGAGCAGTACTTC. This sequence encodes CASSVDTGTGFHEQYF.